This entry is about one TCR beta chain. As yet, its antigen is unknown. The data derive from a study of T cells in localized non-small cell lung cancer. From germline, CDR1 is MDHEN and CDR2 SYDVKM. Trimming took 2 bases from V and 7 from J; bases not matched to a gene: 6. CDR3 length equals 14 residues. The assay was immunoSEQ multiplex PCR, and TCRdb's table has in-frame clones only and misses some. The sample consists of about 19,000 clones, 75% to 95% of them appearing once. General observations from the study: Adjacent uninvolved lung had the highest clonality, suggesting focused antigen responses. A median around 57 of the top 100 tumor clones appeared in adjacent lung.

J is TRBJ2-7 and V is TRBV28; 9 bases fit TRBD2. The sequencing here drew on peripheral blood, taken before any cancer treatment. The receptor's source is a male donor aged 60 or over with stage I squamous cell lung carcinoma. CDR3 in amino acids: CASSLGGLAREQYF. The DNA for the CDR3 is TGTGCCAGCAGTTTAGGGGGACTAGCACGTGAGCAGTACTTC.